This TCR beta chain was recorded in a study of CD8 T cells in Susac syndrome. For this clonotype: No antigen is known for it.

Random hexamers were used to reverse transcribe the RNA input (about 0.5 to 1 ug). TCRdb analysed the immunoSEQ multiplex PCR reads with MiXCR anew, one entry per CDR3 protein. The data contain 120,000 to 150,000 distinct CDR3 sequences, around 94% of them seen just once; the ten biggest clones take up about 0.076%. CDR1 SGHRS and CDR2 YFSETQ come from the germline V gene. The CDR3 extends over 13 amino acids. The V gene lost 4 bases and the J gene lost 3 bases, with 9 bases spanning the gap. General study findings and limits: The study recognized that the number of individuals in its TCR sequencing and HLA analysis was relatively small.

The sequencing input was CD4+ T cells from PBMCs. The chain is built from TRBV5-1 and TRBJ2-3; the D is unclear. This TCR derives from a human donor in good health. This chain's CDR3 is CASSPTGTDTQYF. CDR3 sequence (DNA): TGCGCCAGCAGCCCCACGGGTACAGATACGCAGTATTTT.